This TCR beta chain was documented in a study of cytomegalovirus exposure and HLA in healthy donors. TCRdb's copy holds only in-frame clones and misses some; the assay was immunoSEQ multiplex PCR. The sample has 120,000 or so clones, roughly 89% seen once; the top ten hold over 1.5%. The receptor was isolated from a woman aged 18-29 years in good health and CMV-seronegative. Sequences were obtained from PBMCs.

The CDR3 region has the DNA TGTGCCTGGAGTAAGGGGTCCCCCAACTACAATGAGCAGTTCTTC. Its protein is CAWSKGSPNYNEQFF. This rearrangement joins TRBV30 to TRBJ2-1, with D possibly matching TRBD1 (5 bases). CDR1 and CDR2 (germline): GTSNPN, SVGIG (reference sequence). Trimming took 2 bases from V and 3 from J, leaving 14 bases between them. The CDR3 extends over 15 amino acids.